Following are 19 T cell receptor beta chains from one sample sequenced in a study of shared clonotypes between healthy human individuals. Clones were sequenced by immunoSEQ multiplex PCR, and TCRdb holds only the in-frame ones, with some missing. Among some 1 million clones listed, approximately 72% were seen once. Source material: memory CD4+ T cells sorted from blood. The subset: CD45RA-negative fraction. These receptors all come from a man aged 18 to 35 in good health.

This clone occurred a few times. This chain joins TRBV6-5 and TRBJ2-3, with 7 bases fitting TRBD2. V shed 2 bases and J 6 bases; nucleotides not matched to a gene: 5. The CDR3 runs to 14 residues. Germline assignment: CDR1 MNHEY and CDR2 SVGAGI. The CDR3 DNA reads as TGTGCCAGCAGTTACGGGAGGGTAGATGATACGCAGTATTTT. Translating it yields CASSYGRVDDTQYF.

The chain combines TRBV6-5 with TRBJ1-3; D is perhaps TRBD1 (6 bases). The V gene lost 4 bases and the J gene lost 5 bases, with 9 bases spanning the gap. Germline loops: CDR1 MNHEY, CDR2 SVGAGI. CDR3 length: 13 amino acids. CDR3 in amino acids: CASSSGQRNTIYF. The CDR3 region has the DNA TGTGCCAGCAGTTCCGGACAGAGAAACACCATATATTTT.

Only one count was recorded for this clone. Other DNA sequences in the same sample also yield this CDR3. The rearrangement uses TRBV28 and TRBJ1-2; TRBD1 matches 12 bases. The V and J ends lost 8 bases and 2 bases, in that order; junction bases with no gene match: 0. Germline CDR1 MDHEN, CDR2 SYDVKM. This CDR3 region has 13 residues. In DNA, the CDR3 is TGTGCCAGCGGGACAGGGGGCAACTATGGCTACACCTTC. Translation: CASGTGGNYGYTF.

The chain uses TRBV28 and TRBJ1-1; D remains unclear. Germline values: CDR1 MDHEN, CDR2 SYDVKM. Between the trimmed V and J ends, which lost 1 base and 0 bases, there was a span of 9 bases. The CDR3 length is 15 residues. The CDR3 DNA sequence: TGTGCCAGCAGTTTATCTACAAACATGAACACTGAAGCTTTCTTT. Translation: CASSLSTNMNTEAFF. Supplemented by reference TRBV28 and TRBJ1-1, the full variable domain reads DVKVTQSSRYLVKRTGEKVFLECVQDMDHENMFWYRQDPGLGLRLIYFSYDVKMKEKGDIPEGYSVSREKKERFSLILESASTNQTSMYLCASSLSTNMNTEAFFGQGTRLTVV.

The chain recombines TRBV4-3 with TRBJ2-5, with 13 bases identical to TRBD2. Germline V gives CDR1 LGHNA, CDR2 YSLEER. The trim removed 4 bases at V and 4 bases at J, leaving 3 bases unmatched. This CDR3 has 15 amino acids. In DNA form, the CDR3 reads TGCGCCAGCAGCCCGGGGACTAGCGGGACAGAGACCCAGTACTTC. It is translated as CASSPGTSGTETQYF.

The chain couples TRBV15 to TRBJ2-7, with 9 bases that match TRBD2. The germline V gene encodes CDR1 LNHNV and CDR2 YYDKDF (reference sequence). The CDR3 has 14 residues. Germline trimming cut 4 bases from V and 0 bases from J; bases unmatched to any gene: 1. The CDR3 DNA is TGTGCCACCAGCATTAGCGGGAGCTCCTACGAGCAGTACTTC. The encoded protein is CATSISGSSYEQYF. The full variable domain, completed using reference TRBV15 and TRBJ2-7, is DAMVIQNPRYQVTQFGKPVTLSCSQTLNHNVMYWYQQKSSQAPKLLFHYYDKDFNNEADTPDNFQSRRPNTSFCFLDIRSPGLGDTAMYLCATSISGSSYEQYFGPGTRLTVT.

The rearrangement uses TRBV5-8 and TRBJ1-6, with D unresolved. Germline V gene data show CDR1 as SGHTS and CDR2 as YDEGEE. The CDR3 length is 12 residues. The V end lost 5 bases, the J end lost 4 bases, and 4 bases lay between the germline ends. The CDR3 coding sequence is TGTGCCAGCAGTCAGTATAATTCACCCCTCCACTTT. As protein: CASSQYNSPLHF. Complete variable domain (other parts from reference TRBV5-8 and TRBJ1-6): EAGVTQSPTHLIKTRGQQATLRCSPISGHTSVYWYQQALGLGLQFLLWYDEGEERNRGNFPPRFSGRQFPNYSSELNVNALELEDSALYLCASSQYNSPLHFGNGTRLTVT.

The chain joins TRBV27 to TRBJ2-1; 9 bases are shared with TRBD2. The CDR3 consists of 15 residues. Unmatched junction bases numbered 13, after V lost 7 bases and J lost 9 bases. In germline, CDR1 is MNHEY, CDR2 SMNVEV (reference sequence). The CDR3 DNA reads TGTGCCAGCACCAAGGCGCTAGCGGGGACGGTTGAGCAGTTCTTC. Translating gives CASTKALAGTVEQFF.

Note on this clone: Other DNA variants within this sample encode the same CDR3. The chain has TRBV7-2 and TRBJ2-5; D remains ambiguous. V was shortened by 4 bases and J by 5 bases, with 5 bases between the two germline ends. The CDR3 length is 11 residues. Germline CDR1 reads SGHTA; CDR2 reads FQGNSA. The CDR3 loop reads CASSSHETQYF. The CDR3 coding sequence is TGTGCCAGCAGCTCGCATGAGACCCAGTACTTC.

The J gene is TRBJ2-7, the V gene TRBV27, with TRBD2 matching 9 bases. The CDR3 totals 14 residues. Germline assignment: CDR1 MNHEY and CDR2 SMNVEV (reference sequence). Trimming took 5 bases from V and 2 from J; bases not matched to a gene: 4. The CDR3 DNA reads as TGTGCCAGCAGTACTAGCGGGCCCGCCTACGAGCAGTACTTC. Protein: CASSTSGPAYEQYF.

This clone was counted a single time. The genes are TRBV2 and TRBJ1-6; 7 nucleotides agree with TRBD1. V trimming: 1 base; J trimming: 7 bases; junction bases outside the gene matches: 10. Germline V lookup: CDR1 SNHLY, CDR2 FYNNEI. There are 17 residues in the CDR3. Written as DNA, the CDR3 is TGTGCCAGCAGTGAAGATAAACAGGGGCGTTCGAATTCACCCCTCCACTTT. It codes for CASSEDKQGRSNSPLHF.

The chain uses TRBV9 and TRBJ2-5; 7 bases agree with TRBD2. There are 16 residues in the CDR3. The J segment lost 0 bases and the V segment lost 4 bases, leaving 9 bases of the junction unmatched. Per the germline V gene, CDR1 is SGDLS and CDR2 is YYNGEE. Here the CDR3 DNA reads TGTGCCAGCAGCCCCGGGACTACCTCGTACCAAGAGACCCAGTACTTC. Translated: CASSPGTTSYQETQYF. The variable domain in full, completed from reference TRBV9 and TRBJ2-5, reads DSGVTQTPKHLITATGQRVTLRCSPRSGDLSVYWYQQSLDQGLQFLIQYYNGEERAKGNILERFSAQQFPDLHSELNLSSLELGDSALYFCASSPGTTSYQETQYFGPGTRLLVL.

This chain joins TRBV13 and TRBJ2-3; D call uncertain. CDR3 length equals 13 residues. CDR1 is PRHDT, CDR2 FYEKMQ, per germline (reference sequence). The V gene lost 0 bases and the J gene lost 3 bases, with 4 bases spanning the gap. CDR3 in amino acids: CASSLGGTDTQYF. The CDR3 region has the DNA TGTGCCAGCAGCTTAGGAGGAACAGATACGCAGTATTTT.

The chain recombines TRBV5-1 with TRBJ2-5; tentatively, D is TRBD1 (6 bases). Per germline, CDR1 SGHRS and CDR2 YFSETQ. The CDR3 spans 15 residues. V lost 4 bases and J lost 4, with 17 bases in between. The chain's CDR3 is CASSPGTKLAETQYF. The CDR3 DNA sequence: TGCGCCAGCAGCCCTGGGACAAAGTTGGCAGAGACCCAGTACTTC.

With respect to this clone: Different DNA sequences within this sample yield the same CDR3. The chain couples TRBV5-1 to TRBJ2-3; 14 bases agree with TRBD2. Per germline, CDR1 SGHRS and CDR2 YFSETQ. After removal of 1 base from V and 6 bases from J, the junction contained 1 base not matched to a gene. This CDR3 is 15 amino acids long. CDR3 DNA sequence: TGCGCCAGCAGCTTGTGGACTAGCGGGGGGGATACGCAGTATTTT. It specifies CASSLWTSGGDTQYF. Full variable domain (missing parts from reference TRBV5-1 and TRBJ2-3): KAGVTQTPRYLIKTRGQQVTLSCSPISGHRSVSWYQQTPGQGLQFLFEYFSETQRNKGNFPGRFSGRQFSNSRSEMNVSTLELGDSALYLCASSLWTSGGDTQYFGPGTRLTVL.

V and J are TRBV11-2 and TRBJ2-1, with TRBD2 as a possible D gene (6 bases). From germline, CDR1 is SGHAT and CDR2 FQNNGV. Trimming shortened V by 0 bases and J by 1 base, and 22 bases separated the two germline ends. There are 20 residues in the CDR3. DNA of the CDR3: TGTGCCAGCAGCTTAGATAAAGTTAGAACTAGCCTTTTTTCCTACAATGAGCAGTTCTTC. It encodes CASSLDKVRTSLFSYNEQFF.

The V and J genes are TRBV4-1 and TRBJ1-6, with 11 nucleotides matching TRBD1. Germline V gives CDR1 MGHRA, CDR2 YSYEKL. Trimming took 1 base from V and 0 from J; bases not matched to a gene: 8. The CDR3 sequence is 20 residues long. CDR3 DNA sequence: TGCGCCAGCAGCCAAGGAGGACAGGGGGCATCAGTCTCCTATAATTCACCCCTCCACTTT. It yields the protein CASSQGGQGASVSYNSPLHF.

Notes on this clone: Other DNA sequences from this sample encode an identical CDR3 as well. In nucleotides, the CDR3 is TGTGCCAGCTCACCTTCCGGGACAGGCTCTGAAGCTTTCTTT. This codes for CASSPSGTGSEAFF. V is TRBV18 and J is TRBJ1-1, with 8 positions matching TRBD1. Germline CDR1 KGHSH, CDR2 LQKENI. The CDR3 extends over 14 amino acids. The trim removed 3 bases at V and 6 bases at J, leaving 6 bases unmatched.

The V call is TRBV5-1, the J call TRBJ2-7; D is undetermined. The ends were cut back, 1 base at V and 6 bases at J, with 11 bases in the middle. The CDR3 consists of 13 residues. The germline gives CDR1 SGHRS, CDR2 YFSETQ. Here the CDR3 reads CASSLLWDGEQYF. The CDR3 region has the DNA TGCGCCAGCAGCTTGCTGTGGGATGGCGAGCAGTACTTC.